This is a list of T cell receptor beta chains from one sample in a study of long-term antiretroviral therapy in people with HIV. Data came from immunoSEQ multiplex PCR; TCRdb stores just in-frame clones and leaves some out. The repertoire has fewer than 8,500 clones, 81% of them found once; the top ten carry approximately 15%. Sequencing was performed on unsorted PBMCs, taken around 2.7 years before starting antiretroviral therapy. The receptors were sampled from a man in his forties with HIV. Each CDR3 is given with its conserved first and last residue. D genes are given only for firm matches. Size tells how often a clone was seen (once, few, many) or the class of an expanded clone, and some rows leave it out.

once	TRBV29-1	TRBJ1-2	NA	TGCAGCGTAAACTTAAACTATGGCTACACCTTC	CSVNLNYGYTF
NA	TRBV5-6	TRBJ2-3	NA	TGTGCCAGCAGCACCCTGGGGGCAGGGTACACAGATACGCAGTATTTT	CASSTLGAGYTDTQYF
NA	TRBV7-8	TRBJ2-6	NA	TGTGCCAGCAGCTTTCAGGGTAATGCTGGGGCCAACGTCCTGACTTTC	CASSFQGNAGANVLTF
few	TRBV5-4	TRBJ2-7	TRBD1	TGTGCCAGCAGCTTGGAAGGAGACAGGGGTGAGTACTTC	CASSLEGDRGEYF
NA	TRBV30	TRBJ2-7	TRBD2	TGTGCCTGGAAGGGTAGCGGGGGGGACTACGAGCAGTACTTC	CAWKGSGGDYEQYF
NA	TRBV7-2	TRBJ1-3	NA	TGTGCCAGCAGCTTATGGTCGAGCTCTGGAAACACCATATATTTT	CASSLWSSSGNTIYF
NA	TRBV30	TRBJ1-3	TRBD1	TGTGCCTGGGACAGGGACGGAAACACCATATATTTT	CAWDRDGNTIYF
NA	TRBV28	TRBJ2-3	TRBD2	TGTGCCAGCAGTTTAGCTAGCGGGGGGACTAATACGCAGTATTTT	CASSLASGGTNTQYF
NA	TRBV6-5	TRBJ1-2	TRBD1	TGTGCCAGCAGTTGGGGGGGACAGGGTGGCTATGGCTACACCTTC	CASSWGGQGGYGYTF
NA	TRBV5-6	TRBJ1-5	NA	TGTGCCAGCAGCTTCGGCAGGGTCAATCAGCCCCAGCATTTT	CASSFGRVNQPQHF
NA	TRBV5-1	TRBJ2-7	TRBD1	TGCGCCAGCAGCATCGGACAGGTCATCAACTTC	CASSIGQVINF
NA	TRBV6-6	TRBJ1-5	TRBD1	TGTGCCAGCAGTTTGACAGGGGTCGGCAATCAGCCCCAGCATTTT	CASSLTGVGNQPQHF
NA	TRBV10-3	TRBJ2-1	NA	TGTGCCATCAGTGCGGGGTCACAAAGAAATGAGCAGTTCTTC	CAISAGSQRNEQFF
NA	TRBV28	TRBJ2-7	TRBD1	TGTGCCAGCAGCCCCGGGACAGGTTCCTCCTACGAGCAGTACTTC	CASSPGTGSSYEQYF
medium-sized	TRBV21-1	TRBJ2-2	NA	TGTGCCAGCAGCCCGCAGGGGCAAACCGGGGAGCTGTTTTTT	CASSPQGQTGELFF
NA	TRBV27	TRBJ2-1	NA	TGTGCCAGCAGTTTATCGATGGGTCGTGAGCAGTTCTTC	CASSLSMGREQFF
NA	TRBV29-1	TRBJ2-3	TRBD2	TGCAGCGTCCGTGGGGTACTAGCGGGGGGACCAGATACGCAGTATTTT	CSVRGVLAGGPDTQYF
NA	TRBV5-1	TRBJ2-3	NA	TGCGCCAGCAGCCCGCTCGGGGCAGATACGCAGTATTTT	CASSPLGADTQYF
NA	TRBV30	TRBJ1-1	NA	TGTGCCTGGCCAAGTACAAATGACACTGAAGCTTTCTTT	CAWPSTNDTEAFF
NA	TRBV4-2	TRBJ2-3	NA	TGTGCCAGCAGCCAAGAACTCTTCGGAGATACGCAGTATTTT	CASSQELFGDTQYF
large	TRBV7-9	TRBJ2-1	NA	TGTGCCAGCAGCTTACCCGGGGGGCCTTACAATGAGCAGTTCTTC	CASSLPGGPYNEQFF
NA	TRBV28	TRBJ1-1	NA	TGTGCCAGCAGGGGTACAGGTATGGGGAACACTGAAGCTTTCTTT	CASRGTGMGNTEAFF
NA	TRBV6-6	TRBJ2-7	NA	TGTGCCAGCAGTTACGTAGAAGACGAGCAGTACTTC	CASSYVEDEQYF
large	TRBV12-5	TRBJ1-1	NA	TGTGCTAGTGGTTTGGGAACACTCCGGGCCCCGGGCCCGCCCGACACTGAAGCTTTCTTT	CASGLGTLRAPGPPDTEAFF
NA	TRBV4-1	TRBJ1-4	NA	TGCGCCAGCAGCCAAGAAGGGGGATTAGGGGAAAAACTGTTTTTT	CASSQEGGLGEKLFF
NA	TRBV4-3	TRBJ2-3	TRBD2	TGCGCCAGCAGCCAAACCGTAGCGGGGGGGCCGAGAGATACGCAGTATTTT	CASSQTVAGGPRDTQYF
NA	TRBV19	TRBJ1-2	NA	TGTGCCAGTAGTGCTCAGGCCGGCTATGGCTACACCTTC	CASSAQAGYGYTF
NA	TRBV27	TRBJ1-1	NA	TGTGCCAGCAGTTTGAAGGGGTACACTGAAGCTTTCTTT	CASSLKGYTEAFF
NA	TRBV14	TRBJ1-2	NA	TGTGCCAGCAGCCAAATGAACTATGGCTACACCTTC	CASSQMNYGYTF
NA	TRBV6-5	TRBJ1-2	NA	TGTGCCAGCAGCCCCGGAGGGCGCCTTAACTATGGCTACACCTTC	CASSPGGRLNYGYTF
once	TRBV5-1	TRBJ2-3	NA	TGCGCCAGCAGCTTGGCACGGAGGGGCACAGATACGCAGTATTTT	CASSLARRGTDTQYF
NA	TRBV7-9	TRBJ1-1	NA	TGTGCCAGCAGCTTAGAGGGGTTGGTAGGGATGAACACTGAAGCTTTCTTT	CASSLEGLVGMNTEAFF